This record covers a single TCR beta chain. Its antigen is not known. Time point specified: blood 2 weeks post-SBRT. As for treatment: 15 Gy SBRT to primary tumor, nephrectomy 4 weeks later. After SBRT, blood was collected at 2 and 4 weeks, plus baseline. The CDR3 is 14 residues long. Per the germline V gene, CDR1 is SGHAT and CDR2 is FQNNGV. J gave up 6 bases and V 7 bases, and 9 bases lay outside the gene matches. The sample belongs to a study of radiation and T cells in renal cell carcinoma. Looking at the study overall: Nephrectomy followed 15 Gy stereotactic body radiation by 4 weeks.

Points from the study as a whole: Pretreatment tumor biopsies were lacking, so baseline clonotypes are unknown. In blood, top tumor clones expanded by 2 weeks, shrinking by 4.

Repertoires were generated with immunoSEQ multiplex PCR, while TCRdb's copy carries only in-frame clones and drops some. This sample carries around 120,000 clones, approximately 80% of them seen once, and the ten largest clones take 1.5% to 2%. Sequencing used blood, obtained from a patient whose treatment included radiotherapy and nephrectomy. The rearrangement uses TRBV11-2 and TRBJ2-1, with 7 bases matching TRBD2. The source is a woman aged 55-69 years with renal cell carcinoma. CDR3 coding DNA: TGTGCCAGCACCAAGTCTAGCGGACTCAATGAGCAGTTCTTC. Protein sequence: CASTKSSGLNEQFF.